The 27 T cell receptor beta chains presented below share a single source sample, sequenced in a study of blood T cell repertoires in COVID-19. Here immunoSEQ multiplex PCR was the method, and the copy in TCRdb shows in-frame clones only, minus some. The table has 30,000 to 40,000 clones, less than 95% seen once. Specimen: peripheral blood. The receptors come from a man aged 80 or over with acute or convalescent COVID-19.

V is TRBV2 and J is TRBJ1-2; TRBD1 might be the D (5 bases). Germline loops: CDR1 SNHLY, CDR2 FYNNEI. This CDR3 is 15 amino acids long. V was pared by 5 bases and J by 0 bases, with 13 bases between. The chain's CDR3 is CASSIRGGTNYGYTF. Written as DNA, the CDR3 is TGTGCCAGCAGTATCCGGGGGGGAACTAACTATGGCTACACCTTC.

This chain links TRBV19 with TRBJ2-2; D is undetermined. Looked up from germline, CDR1 is LNHDA and CDR2 is SQIVND (reference sequence). Trimming shortened V by 4 bases and J by 5 bases, and 11 bases separated the two germline ends. The length of the CDR3 is 14 residues. The CDR3 nucleotides are TGTGCCAGTAGTAAAGAGTGGAGTACCGGGGAGCTGTTTTTT. It yields the protein CASSKEWSTGELFF.

This chain joins TRBV7-8 and TRBJ2-7; perhaps TRBD2 as D (7 bases). This CDR3 has 16 amino acids. Germline-derived CDR1 and CDR2 are SGHVS and FQNEAQ. V was clipped by 0 bases and J by 2 bases, with 14 bases between them. The CDR3 loop reads CASSLAVGGPAYEQYF. The CDR3 DNA sequence: TGTGCCAGCAGCTTAGCGGTCGGGGGGCCCGCCTACGAGCAGTACTTC.

This chain connects TRBV5-1 to TRBJ1-1; maybe TRBD1 (6 bases). Germline V gives CDR1 SGHRS, CDR2 YFSETQ. The V gene lost 3 bases and the J gene lost 6 bases, with 15 bases spanning the gap. The CDR3 contains 14 residues. CDR3 DNA: TGCGCCAGCAGCTGGCAGGCCTCAGGGGCTGAAGCTTTCTTT. Protein sequence: CASSWQASGAEAFF.

The CDR3 bases are TGTGCCAGTAGTATGCGACAGGGGCAAGGGGAGCTGTTTTTT. Residues: CASSMRQGQGELFF. The chain carries TRBV19 and TRBJ2-2; 8 positions agree with TRBD1. The CDR3 loop spans 14 amino acids. CDR1 is LNHDA and CDR2 is SQIVND in the germline V gene (reference sequence). The trim removed 3 bases at V and 8 bases at J, leaving 5 bases unmatched.

The genes are TRBV10-3 and TRBJ1-2; no clear D gene. There are 13 residues in the CDR3. V dropped 6 bases and J dropped 2 bases, with 10 bases sitting between them. Germline CDR1 is ENHRY and CDR2 is SYGVKD. CDR3 nucleotides: TGTGCCATCAGCTTGTCAGGAAACTATGGCTACACCTTC. It specifies CAISLSGNYGYTF.

V and J are TRBV7-3 and TRBJ2-5; the D gene is possibly TRBD2 (6 bases). The CDR3 sequence is 15 residues long. V dropped 5 bases and J dropped 5 bases, with 18 bases sitting between them. The germline V gene encodes CDR1 SGHTA and CDR2 FQGTGA. CDR3 sequence reads: CASSPHPGAVETQYF. As DNA, the CDR3 is TGTGCCAGCAGCCCCCACCCGGGAGCAGTGGAGACCCAGTACTTC.

V gene TRBV25-1 combines with J gene TRBJ2-3; 10 positions agree with TRBD1. This CDR3 has 16 amino acids. The V gene's germline CDR1 is MGHDK and CDR2 SYGVNS. V dropped 2 bases and J dropped 1; count of bases not matched to a gene: 3. CDR3 loop: CASSEAGTGGTDTQYF. As DNA, the CDR3 is TGTGCCAGCAGTGAAGCAGGGACAGGGGGCACAGATACGCAGTATTTT.

The rearrangement joins TRBV3-1 (or the pseudogene TRBV3-2) to TRBJ1-2; a weak D match, TRBD1 (5 bases). The CDR3 runs 13 residues. V shed 4 bases and J shed 8 bases, with 14 bases lying between them. Germline CDR1 and CDR2: LGHDT and YNNKEL (reference sequence). The CDR3, as DNA: TGTGCCAGCAGCCCCCTTGCGGGGGGGGGCTACACCTTC. This codes for CASSPLAGGGYTF.

J is TRBJ1-5 and V is TRBV2, with TRBD1 matching 7 bases. The ends lost 5 bases at V and 7 bases at J; junction bases unmatched: 11. The CDR3 covers 15 residues. From germline, CDR1 is SNHLY and CDR2 FYNNEI. CDR3 bases: TGTGCCAGCAGTTACCAAGACAGGGAACGCCAGCCCCAGCATTTT. As protein: CASSYQDRERQPQHF. Based on the CDR3 plus reference TRBV2 and TRBJ1-5, the full variable domain is EPEVTQTPSHQVTQMGQEVILRCVPISNHLYFYWYRQILGQKVEFLVSFYNNEISEKSEIFDDQFSVERPDGSNFTLKIRSTKLEDSAMYFCASSYQDRERQPQHFGDGTRLSIL.

This clone was observed a handful of times. The J gene is TRBJ2-7, the V gene TRBV13; 8 bases are a match to TRBD1. This CDR3 spans 15 amino acids. With 2 bases clipped from V and 1 base from J, the junction kept 4 bases outside the gene matches. Germline CDR1 PRHDT, CDR2 FYEKMQ (reference sequence). The CDR3 nucleotides read TGTGCCAGCAGCTTAACCGGGACAGGATCCTACGAGCAGTACTTC. It is translated as CASSLTGTGSYEQYF.

This sequence joins TRBV7-9 and TRBJ2-1; 7 bases align to TRBD1. With 4 bases clipped from V and 10 bases from J, the junction kept 7 bases outside the gene matches. The CDR3 sequence is 13 residues long. Germline V lookup: CDR1 SEHNR, CDR2 FQNEAQ (reference sequence). The chain's CDR3 is CASSSTGIIEQFF. In DNA form, the CDR3 reads TGTGCCAGCAGCTCGACAGGGATTATAGAGCAGTTCTTC.

This chain connects TRBV7-9 to TRBJ1-5, with D unresolved. CDR3 size: 12 residues. Germline V lookup: CDR1 SEHNR, CDR2 FQNEAQ (reference sequence). Trimming took 3 bases from V and 6 from J, leaving 6 bases between them. This CDR3 reads CASSFEGQPQHF. CDR3 bases: TGTGCCAGCAGCTTCGAGGGTCAGCCCCAGCATTTT.

By share of the sample, this clone is medium-sized (0.01 to 0.1%). The chain carries TRBV30 and TRBJ1-6; no reliable D call. The length of the CDR3 is 13 residues. Between the trimmed V and J ends, which lost 5 bases and 5 bases, there was a span of 10 bases. CDR1 is GTSNPN and CDR2 is SVGIG in the germline V gene (reference sequence). CDR3 in amino acids: CAWADSNNSPLHF. The CDR3 coding sequence is TGTGCCTGGGCGGACTCTAATAATTCACCCCTCCACTTT.

The chain has TRBV7-3 and TRBJ2-3, with a weak D call TRBD2 (7 bases). Trimming took off 5 bases at V and 2 bases at J, with 20 bases between the two ends. Germline values: CDR1 SGHTA, CDR2 FQGTGA. This CDR3 spans 17 amino acids. This CDR3 is CASSPGQTGGDTDTQYF. For the CDR3, the DNA is TGTGCCAGCAGCCCCGGCCAGACGGGGGGCGACACAGATACGCAGTATTTT.

The chain links TRBV5-1 to TRBJ1-1; TRBD1 aligns across 8 bases. This CDR3 region has 15 residues. Trimming took 0 bases from V and 7 from J; bases not matched to a gene: 8. Per germline, CDR1 SGHRS and CDR2 YFSETQ. CDR3 DNA sequence: TGCGCCAGCAGCTTGGAGGGTCAGGGGGCAGGTGAAGCTTTCTTT. Encoded protein: CASSLEGQGAGEAFF.

Turning to this clone: A much larger clone lies one base from this, so it may be a read error. The chain uses TRBV10-2 and TRBJ2-7; D gene ambiguous. Germline CDR1 and CDR2: WSHSY and SAAADI. The CDR3 covers 11 residues. V dropped 5 bases and J dropped 2 bases, with 4 bases sitting between them. As DNA, the CDR3 is TGCGCCAGCAGTCCCGCCTACGAGCAGTACTTC. Its protein product is CASSPAYEQYF.

The chain couples TRBV7-8 to TRBJ1-2; D perhaps matches TRBD1 (6 bases). CDR1 and CDR2 (germline): SGHVS, FQNEAQ. V lost 1 base to trimming and J lost 6 bases, with 12 bases between them. This CDR3 contains 14 residues. CDR3 DNA sequence: TGTGCCAGCAGCTTAGGGACAGCTGTGGATGGCTACACCTTC. Its protein product is CASSLGTAVDGYTF.

V usage is TRBV7-3 and J usage is TRBJ2-1; TRBD1 is a possible D gene (7 bases). The CDR3 loop spans 16 amino acids. From germline, CDR1 is SGHTA and CDR2 FQGTGA. The V gene lost 4 bases and the J gene lost 6 bases, with 19 bases spanning the gap. The CDR3 spells CASSSPQGGPTNEQFF. CDR3 bases: TGTGCCAGCAGCTCCCCCCAGGGGGGCCCCACCAATGAGCAGTTCTTC.

This chain connects TRBV28 to TRBJ2-1; 7 bases are shared with TRBD2. The CDR3 covers 15 residues. In germline, CDR1 is MDHEN, CDR2 SYDVKM. Trimming removed 2 bases from V and 4 bases from J; junction bases left unmatched: 5. CDR3 bases: TGTGCCAGCAGTTTAACAGGACTAGAATACAATGAGCAGTTCTTC. It specifies CASSLTGLEYNEQFF.

The CDR3 DNA sequence: TGCGCCAGCAGCCCTCGACAGGGGGCGGTCGGGGAGCTGTTTTTT. Its protein product is CASSPRQGAVGELFF. This rearrangement joins TRBV4-1 to TRBJ2-2; 10 bases align to TRBD1. The CDR3 is made up of 15 amino acids. The V and J ends lost 4 bases and 7 bases, in that order; junction bases with no gene match: 6. Germline CDR1 reads MGHRA; CDR2 reads YSYEKL.

CDR3: CASSPSGTAGNTIYF. The CDR3 nucleotides read TGCGCCAGCAGCCCCTCCGGGACAGCTGGAAACACCATATATTTT. The chain couples TRBV5-1 to TRBJ1-3, with 7 bases identical to TRBD1. V shed 4 bases and J 2 bases; nucleotides not matched to a gene: 6. CDR3 length equals 15 residues. Germline lookup yields CDR1 SGHRS and CDR2 YFSETQ.

The rearrangement links TRBV18 to TRBJ1-2; the D gene is possibly TRBD1 (6 bases). Germline CDR1 is KGHSH and CDR2 is LQKENI. The CDR3 spans 15 residues. The V end lost 2 bases, the J end lost 3 bases, and 13 bases lay between the germline ends. CDR3 sequence: CASSPTAGEHYGYTF. In DNA, the CDR3 is TGTGCCAGCTCACCAACGGCAGGGGAACACTATGGCTACACCTTC.

V and J are TRBV12-3 or TRBV12-4 and TRBJ2-7; TRBD2 is a possible D gene (7 bases). The CDR3 is made up of 13 amino acids. Trimming removed 2 bases from V and 9 bases from J, with 14 bases in between. CDR3 sequence: CASSLTWGGGQYF. DNA of the CDR3: TGTGCCAGCAGTTTAACCTGGGGGGGCGGGCAGTACTTC.

The rearrangement links TRBV18 to TRBJ1-1; a weak D match, TRBD1 (5 bases). Trimming stripped 0 bases from V and 5 bases from J, with 13 bases between. The CDR3 is 15 amino acids. CDR1 KGHSH and CDR2 LQKENI come from the germline V gene. The CDR3 is CASSPPGRVNTEAFF. CDR3 coding DNA: TGTGCCAGCTCACCACCCGGCAGGGTTAATACTGAAGCTTTCTTT.

This rearrangement joins TRBV2 to TRBJ1-1, with 12 positions matching TRBD1. The ends lost 10 bases at V and 1 base at J; junction bases unmatched: 13. Germline V gives CDR1 SNHLY, CDR2 FYNNEI. The CDR3 extends over 17 amino acids. The CDR3 region is CATDPRGTGGGNTEAFF. The DNA of the CDR3 is TGTGCCACCGACCCCAGGGGGACAGGGGGCGGGAACACTGAAGCTTTCTTT.

V is TRBV7-9 and J is TRBJ2-1; 10 positions match TRBD2. Trimming at V came to 5 bases and at J to 6 bases, leaving 10 bases not matched to a gene. Looked up from germline, CDR1 is SEHNR and CDR2 is FQNEAQ (reference sequence). CDR3 length: 16 amino acids. The CDR3 loop is CASSPPVASGGNEQFF. CDR3 bases: TGTGCCAGCAGCCCCCCAGTGGCTAGCGGGGGCAATGAGCAGTTCTTC. The full variable domain, rest sourced from reference TRBV7-9 and TRBJ2-1, is DTGVSQNPRHKITKRGQNVTFRCDPISEHNRLYWYRQTLGQGPEFLTYFQNEAQLEKSRLLSDRFSAERPKGSFSTLEIQRTEQGDSAMYLCASSPPVASGGNEQFFGPGTRLTVL.